The next 13 T cell receptor beta chains were all read from a single sample in a study of identical twins. TCRdb processed the 5' RACE reads anew with MiXCR; each CDR3 protein has one entry. The table shows a few hundred thousand distinct CDR3 sequences, with more than 9% occurring only once. These data were likewise used in another study, on yellow fever vaccine responses in identical twins.

Sequencing was performed on PBMCs. The receptors were gathered from a woman younger than 35 in good health.

V gene TRBV6-1 combines with J gene TRBJ2-1, with TRBD1 matching over 7 bases. V trimming: 7 bases; J trimming: 8 bases; junction bases outside the gene matches: 14. This CDR3 region has 15 residues. In germline, CDR1 is MNHNS, CDR2 SASEGT. The CDR3 region has the DNA TGTGCCAGCAAGTCCCCAAGGGACAGCCTCGATGAGCAGTTCTTC. Translating gives CASKSPRDSLDEQFF.

In its sample, this clonotype was seen many times. The V and J genes are TRBV7-3 and TRBJ2-1, with TRBD2 identical over 12 bases. CDR1 and CDR2 (germline): SGHTA, FQGTGA. The length of the CDR3 is 15 residues. Trimming at V came to 5 bases and at J to 7 bases, leaving 6 bases not matched to a gene. CDR3: CASSRTSGGRNEQFF. The CDR3 bases are TGTGCCAGCAGCCGAACTAGCGGGGGGCGTAATGAGCAGTTCTTC.

This clonotype was detected ten times or more. The chain uses TRBV27 and TRBJ2-7; 7 nucleotides match TRBD1. CDR1 and CDR2 from the germline V gene are MNHEY and SMNVEV (reference sequence). The CDR3 length is 14 residues. Losses at the gene ends were 2 bases for V and 3 bases for J; bases not matched to a gene: 4. The CDR3 loop is CASSLQRDSYEQYF. CDR3 coding DNA: TGTGCCAGCAGTTTACAGAGGGACAGCTACGAGCAGTACTTC.

This clonotype was observed many times. The J gene is TRBJ2-7, the V gene TRBV6-5, with TRBD1 matching over 7 bases. Germline CDR1 MNHEY, CDR2 SVGAGI. After removal of 2 bases from V and 2 bases from J, the junction contained 9 bases not matched to a gene. The length of the CDR3 is 16 residues. CDR3 sequence (DNA): TGTGCCAGCAGTTACCCAGGGCAGGGGGTCGCCTACGAGCAGTACTTC. Translation gives CASSYPGQGVAYEQYF.

There are a few counts of this clonotype. J is TRBJ2-3 and V is TRBV7-8; D is unclear. The CDR3 runs 14 residues. V shed 5 bases and J shed 2 bases, with 11 bases lying between them. Germline V lookup: CDR1 SGHVS, CDR2 FQNEAQ. The CDR3: CASSPTDHTDTQYF. The DNA for the CDR3 is TGTGCCAGCAGCCCTACCGACCACACAGATACGCAGTATTTT.

This clonotype was counted many times. The gene calls are TRBV27 and TRBJ2-2; D unresolved. V dropped 5 bases and J dropped 4 bases, with 14 bases sitting between them. This CDR3 is 15 amino acids long. Germline CDR1 MNHEY, CDR2 SMNVEV (reference sequence). In DNA form, the CDR3 reads TGTGCCAGCAGTCCCCGTGGGCGCGGCACCGGGGAGCTGTTTTTT. Translating gives CASSPRGRGTGELFF.

This clonotype was found many times. The rearrangement joins TRBV20-1 to TRBJ1-5; D is unclear. Per the germline V gene, CDR1 is DFQATT and CDR2 is SNEGSKA (reference sequence). Trimming removed 2 bases from V and 14 bases from J, with 16 bases in between. This CDR3 is 12 amino acids long. CDR3 sequence (DNA): TGCAGTGCTAGAACCGACACGTTAGTCGAGCATTTT. This codes for CSARTDTLVEHF.

This chain uses TRBV5-1 with TRBJ2-2; 11 nucleotides align to TRBD2. J lost 6 bases, V lost 4 bases, and 14 bases had no gene match. Germline CDR1 SGHRS, CDR2 YFSETQ. The CDR3 totals 18 residues. The CDR3 coding sequence is TGCGCCAGCAGCCCCGGACTAGCGGGCAGAGACAGGGCCGGGGAGCTGTTTTTT. It specifies CASSPGLAGRDRAGELFF. Variable domain in full (rest from reference TRBV5-1 and TRBJ2-2): KAGVTQTPRYLIKTRGQQVTLSCSPISGHRSVSWYQQTPGQGLQFLFEYFSETQRNKGNFPGRFSGRQFSNSRSEMNVSTLELGDSALYLCASSPGLAGRDRAGELFFGEGSRLTVL.

At least ten counts were recorded for this clonotype. This sequence joins TRBV29-1 and TRBJ2-5, with 9 bases matching TRBD2. Germline V gives CDR1 SQVTM, CDR2 ANQGSEA. The CDR3 is made up of 12 amino acids. J gave up 5 bases and V 2 bases, and 0 bases lay outside the gene matches. CDR3 sequence: CSVETSGETQYF. DNA for the CDR3: TGCAGCGTTGAAACTAGCGGGGAGACCCAGTACTTC. Full variable domain (outside the CDR3, taken from reference TRBV29-1 and TRBJ2-5): SAVISQKPSRDICQRGTSLTIQCQVDSQVTMMFWYRQQPGQSLTLIATANQGSEATYESGFVIDKFPISRPNLTFSTLTVSNMSPEDSSIYLCSVETSGETQYFGPGTRLLVL.

This chain connects TRBV20-1 to TRBJ2-2; D is undetermined. The germline V gene encodes CDR1 DFQATT and CDR2 SNEGSKA (reference sequence). V dropped 3 bases and J dropped 5 bases, with 7 bases sitting between them. The CDR3 sequence is 12 residues long. The CDR3 region is CSARRPTGELFF. CDR3 DNA sequence: TGCAGTGCTAGGAGACCGACCGGGGAGCTGTTTTTT.

A few counts support this clonotype. The gene calls are TRBV5-6 and TRBJ2-5, with 7 bases that match TRBD2. Germline V gene data show CDR1 as SGHDT and CDR2 as YYEEEE. The CDR3 contains 14 residues. V lost 4 bases, J lost 4 bases, and 7 bases stayed unmatched. The CDR3, as DNA: TGTGCCAGCAGCGCCGGGGGGACCCCAGAGACCCAGTACTTC. It specifies CASSAGGTPETQYF.

This clonotype has more than one count but fewer than ten. The chain carries TRBV24-1 and TRBJ2-1; perhaps TRBD2 as D (5 bases). CDR3 length equals 13 residues. Trimming took 11 bases from V and 8 from J, leaving 18 bases between them. Germline CDR1 is KGHDR and CDR2 is SFDVKD. Here the CDR3 reads CAIKSRGSHEQFF. DNA for the CDR3: TGTGCCATCAAATCACGGGGTTCCCATGAGCAGTTCTTC.

In its sample, this clonotype was seen many times. This chain connects TRBV12-3 or TRBV12-4 to TRBJ2-3; no clear D gene. CDR3 length: 15 amino acids. The ends were cut back, 6 bases at V and 0 bases at J, with 13 bases in the middle. This chain's CDR3 is CASRTTSASTDTQYF. The CDR3 region has the DNA TGTGCCAGCAGAACGACGTCAGCTAGCACAGATACGCAGTATTTT.